Listed below are T cell receptor beta chains from one sample, sequenced in a study of cytomegalovirus exposure and HLA in healthy donors. The assay was immunoSEQ multiplex PCR, and TCRdb's table has in-frame clones only and misses some. The table shows around 100,000 clones, with 78% occurring only once. Sequencing was done on a sample of PBMCs. These receptors came from a woman between 40 and 50 years old in good health and CMV-seropositive. CDR3s include the opening cysteine and the closing phenylalanine or tryptophan. The D gene is left open where the match is weak. Clone size is stated in some rows and not others, as once, few, many or a class when expanded.

TRBJ2-7 | TRBV29-1 | TRBD1 | - | TGCAGCGTCCGCCCGGGACAGGGGGCCTACGAGCAGTACTTC | CSVRPGQGAYEQYF
TRBJ2-2 | TRBV19 | TRBD1 | - | TGTGCCAGTAGTATAGGGCACAGGGGGGCCGGGGAGCTGTTTTTT | CASSIGHRGAGELFF
TRBJ2-1 | TRBV29-1 | - | - | TGCAGCGTTGAAGAAGGGCTAGCTCAGTTCTTC | CSVEEGLAQFF
TRBJ2-5 | TRBV18 | TRBD1 | - | TGTGCCAGCTCTCAAACAGGGGGAGAGACCCAGTACTTC | CASSQTGGETQYF
TRBJ2-5 | TRBV9 | - | few | TGTGCCAGCAGCGTAGAAGGGCAGGCGAGGGTCGGAGAGACCCAGTACTTC | CASSVEGQARVGETQYF
TRBJ1-2 | TRBV10-3 | - | once | TGTGCCATCAGTGCTAGTTATGGCTACACCTTC | CAISASYGYTF
TRBJ1-1 | TRBV19 | - | - | TGTGCCAGTAGTATTATGGTCAGGCAGGGGATGAACACTGAAGCTTTCTTT | CASSIMVRQGMNTEAFF
TRBJ2-3 | TRBV12-2 | - | - | TGTGCAAGTCGCCTAGACCGGGACAGGGGGCCTCCAAGTCGGGATACGCAGTATTTT | CASRLDRDRGPPSRDTQYF
TRBJ2-5 | TRBV29-1 | TRBD1 | - | TGCAGCGCCGAACAGGGGGCGCAGCAGTACTTC | CSAEQGAQQYF
TRBJ1-2 | TRBV10-2 | TRBD1 | - | TGCGCCAGCAGTGACCCTCCCGGGACAGGGGCCTATGGCTACACCTTC | CASSDPPGTGAYGYTF
TRBJ2-7 | TRBV9 | - | - | TGTGCCACGGGTTCCTACGAGCAGTACTTC | CATGSYEQYF
TRBJ2-7 | TRBV29-1 | TRBD2 | few | TGCAGCGTGGTAGCGGGAGGGCCGGGTGTCGAGCAGTACTTC | CSVVAGGPGVEQYF
TRBJ1-4 | TRBV19 | TRBD1 | - | TGTGCCAGTGGACAGGAAAAGGCAACTAATGAAAAACTGTTTTTT | CASGQEKATNEKLFF
TRBJ2-3 | TRBV28 | - | - | TGTGCCAGCAGGGGGGGTTTGGGCAGCACAGATACGCAGTATTTT | CASRGGLGSTDTQYF
TRBJ1-2 | TRBV7-8 | - | once | TGTGCCAGCAGCTTGAATAGGGGCAACTATGGCTACACCTTC | CASSLNRGNYGYTF
TRBJ2-2 | TRBV10-1 | - | - | TGCGCCAGCAGTGACTCCCCCTACCCCACGAACACCGGGGAGCTGTTTTTT | CASSDSPYPTNTGELFF
TRBJ2-1 | TRBV9 | TRBD2 | - | TGTGCCAGCAGCCCACGACTAGCGTCCAGCTCCTACAATGAGCAGTTCTTC | CASSPRLASSSYNEQFF
TRBJ2-5 | TRBV5-4 | TRBD2 | - | TGTGCCAGCAGCTTGTTGGCGGGGGGATTCCAAGAGACCCAGTACTTC | CASSLLAGGFQETQYF
TRBJ2-7 | TRBV6-1 | - | - | TGTGCCAGCAGCCCCACTAGAAGCGCCTACGAGCAGTACTTC | CASSPTRSAYEQYF
TRBJ1-2 | TRBV27 | - | - | TGTGCCAGCAGTCCCCGACAGAACTATGGCTACACCTTC | CASSPRQNYGYTF
TRBJ2-1 | TRBV11-2 | TRBD1 | - | TGTGCCAGCAGCTTACTCTTAGGACAGGGGAGCAATGAGCAGTTCTTC | CASSLLLGQGSNEQFF
TRBJ2-1 | TRBV30 | TRBD2 | - | TGTGCCTGGTCACTAGCGGGAGTTCAGAATGAGCAGTTCTTC | CAWSLAGVQNEQFF
TRBJ2-5 | TRBV5-1 | - | - | TGCGCCAGCAGCTTGGCCTTGAGCCAAGAGACCCAGTACTTC | CASSLALSQETQYF
TRBJ2-5 | TRBV6-1 | - | - | TGTGCCAGCAGCAGAGAGACCCAGTACTTC | CASSRETQYF
TRBJ2-7 | TRBV4-1 | - | - | TGCGCCAGCAGCCAAGTCGGGTTCTACGAGCAGTACTTC | CASSQVGFYEQYF
TRBJ2-2 | TRBV6-5 | - | - | TGTGCCAGCAGACGCAACTGGGAGCTGTTTTTT | CASRRNWELFF
TRBJ2-7 | TRBV28 | TRBD2 | - | TGTGCCAGCATCCTAGCGGAGAGGGCGTACGAGCAGTACTTC | CASILAERAYEQYF
TRBJ2-1 | TRBV7-8 | TRBD2 | - | TGTGCCAGCAGCCCGGGGAGGGGCTCCTACAATGAGCAGTTCTTC | CASSPGRGSYNEQFF
TRBJ2-2 | TRBV27 | - | few | TGTGCCAGCAGTGCCTATGGCGGGGAGCTGTTTTTT | CASSAYGGELFF
TRBJ1-4 | TRBV14 | TRBD1 | few | TGTGCCAGCAGCCCCCGGGCGGGACAGGGGGGCGAAAAACTGTTTTTT | CASSPRAGQGGEKLFF
TRBJ2-7 | TRBV5-1 | - | - | TGCGCCAGCAGCTCCCCGGGAATCTCCTACGAGCAGTACTTC | CASSSPGISYEQYF
TRBJ1-1 | TRBV5-1 | - | - | TGCGCCAGCAGCTTGGATAAGGGGTACACTGAAGCTTTCTTT | CASSLDKGYTEAFF
TRBJ2-6 | TRBV10-3 | - | - | TGTGCCATCAGTAGTCGCCAGGGGGGAACCGGGGCCAACGTCCTGACTTTC | CAISSRQGGTGANVLTF
TRBJ2-1 | TRBV27 | TRBD2 | - | TGTGCCAGCAGCCATACTAGCGGGACATACAATGAGCAGTTCTTC | CASSHTSGTYNEQFF
TRBJ1-5 | TRBV7-9 | - | - | TGTGCCAGCAGCCCCGCAGGGCAGGGGCAGCCCCAGCATTTT | CASSPAGQGQPQHF
TRBJ1-4 | TRBV4-1 | - | few | TGCGCCAGCAGCCAAGAGGGTCCGACAGGTTTTGAAAAACTGTTTTTT | CASSQEGPTGFEKLFF
TRBJ2-4 | TRBV30 | TRBD1 | - | TGTGCCTGGAGTTTCGGGACAGGGGGTGACATTCAGTACTTC | CAWSFGTGGDIQYF
TRBJ2-3 | TRBV7-2 | TRBD2 | - | TGTGCCAGCAGCTTAGGCGGGAGGAACACAGATACGCAGTATTTT | CASSLGGRNTDTQYF
TRBJ2-3 | TRBV29-1 | TRBD2 | - | TGCAGCGTTTACGTCACTAGCGGGACAGATACGCAGTATTTT | CSVYVTSGTDTQYF
TRBJ1-2 | TRBV5-6 | - | few | TGTGCCAGCAGCTTCACAGGAAACTATGGCTACACCTTC | CASSFTGNYGYTF
TRBJ2-7 | TRBV29-1 | TRBD1 | - | TGCAGCGTAGGCCCGGGACAGGGCCGAGTTGAGCAGTACTTC | CSVGPGQGRVEQYF
TRBJ1-1 | TRBV6-1 | TRBD1 | - | TGTGCCAGCAGTGAAGCGAGGGGGCAGGGGGCTTCTGAAGCTTTCTTT | CASSEARGQGASEAFF